This T cell receptor (beta chain) appears in the sequencing data of a study of blood T cells in healthy people across ages. On this clonotype itself: The antigen is unknown.

The germline V gene has CDR1 LNHNV and CDR2 YYDKDF (reference sequence). The CDR3 contains 15 residues. The V gene lost 1 base and the J gene lost 0 bases, with 7 bases spanning the gap. Study-wide results and limits: Any changes in expanded clonotypes were possibly confounded, as donor CMV status remained unknown.

Primers used in a second PCR of about 6 to 11 cycles were a sample-barcoded 5' primer and a J-beta primer mix. One entry per CDR3 protein results from TCRdb running MiXCR on the 5' RACE reads. The sample has about 900,000 distinct CDR3 sequences; around 48% are singletons. Sequences were obtained from blood. The J gene is TRBJ2-1, the V gene TRBV15; D uncertain. The receptor was derived from a man aged 25-45 years in good health. The CDR3 spells CATSRVASSYNEQFF. Written as DNA, the CDR3 is TGTGCCACCAGCAGAGTGGCAAGCTCCTACAATGAGCAGTTCTTC.